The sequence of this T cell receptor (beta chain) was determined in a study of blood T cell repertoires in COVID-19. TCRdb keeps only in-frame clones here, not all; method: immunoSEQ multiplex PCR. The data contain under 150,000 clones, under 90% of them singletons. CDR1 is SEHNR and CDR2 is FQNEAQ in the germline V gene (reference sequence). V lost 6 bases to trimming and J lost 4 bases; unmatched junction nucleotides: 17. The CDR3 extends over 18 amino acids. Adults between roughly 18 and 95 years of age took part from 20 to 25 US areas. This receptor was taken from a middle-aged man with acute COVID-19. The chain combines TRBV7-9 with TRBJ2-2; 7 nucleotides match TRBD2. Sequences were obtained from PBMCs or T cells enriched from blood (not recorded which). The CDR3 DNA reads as TGTGCCAGCAGTTATCCGGTGGGCGGGAGCATGAGCACCGGGGAGCTGTTTTTT. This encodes CASSYPVGGSMSTGELFF.